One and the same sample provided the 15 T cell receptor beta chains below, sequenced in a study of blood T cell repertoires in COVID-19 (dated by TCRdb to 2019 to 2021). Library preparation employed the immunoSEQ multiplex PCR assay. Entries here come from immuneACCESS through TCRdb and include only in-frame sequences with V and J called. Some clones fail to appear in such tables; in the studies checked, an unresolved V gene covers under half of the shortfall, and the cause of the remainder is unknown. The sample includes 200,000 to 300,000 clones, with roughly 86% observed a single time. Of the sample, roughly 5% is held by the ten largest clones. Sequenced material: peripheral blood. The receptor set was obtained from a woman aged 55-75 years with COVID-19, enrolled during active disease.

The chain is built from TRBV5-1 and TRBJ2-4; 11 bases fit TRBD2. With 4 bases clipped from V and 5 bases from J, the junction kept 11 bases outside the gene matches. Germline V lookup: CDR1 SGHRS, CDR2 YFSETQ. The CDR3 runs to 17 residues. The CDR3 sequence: CASSRWGTSGSQNIQYF. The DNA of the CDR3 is TGCGCCAGCAGCCGCTGGGGAACTAGCGGGAGCCAAAACATTCAGTACTTC.

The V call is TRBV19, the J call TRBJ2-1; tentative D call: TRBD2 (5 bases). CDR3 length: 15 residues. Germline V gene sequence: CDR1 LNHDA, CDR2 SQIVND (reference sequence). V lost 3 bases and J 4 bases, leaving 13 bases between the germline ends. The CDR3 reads CASSIASGRYNEQFF. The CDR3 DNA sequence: TGTGCCAGTAGTATCGCGAGCGGACGGTACAATGAGCAGTTCTTC.

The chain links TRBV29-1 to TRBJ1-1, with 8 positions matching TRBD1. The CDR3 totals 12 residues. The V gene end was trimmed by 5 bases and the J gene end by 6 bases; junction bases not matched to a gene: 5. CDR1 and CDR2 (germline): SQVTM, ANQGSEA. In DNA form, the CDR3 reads TGCAGCGTTAGGACAGGGCCAGCTGAAGCTTTCTTT. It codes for CSVRTGPAEAFF.

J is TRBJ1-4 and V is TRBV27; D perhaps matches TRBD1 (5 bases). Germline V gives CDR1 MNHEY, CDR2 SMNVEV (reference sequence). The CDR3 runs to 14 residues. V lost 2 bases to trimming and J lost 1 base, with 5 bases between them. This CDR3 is CASSLRGTNEKLFF. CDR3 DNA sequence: TGTGCCAGCAGTTTAAGGGGAACTAATGAAAAACTGTTTTTT.

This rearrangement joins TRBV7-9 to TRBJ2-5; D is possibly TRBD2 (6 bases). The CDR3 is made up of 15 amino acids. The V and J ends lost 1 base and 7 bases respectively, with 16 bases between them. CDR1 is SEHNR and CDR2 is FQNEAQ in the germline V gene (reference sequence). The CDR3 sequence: CASSLVTSSGWTQYF. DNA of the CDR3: TGTGCCAGCAGCTTAGTTACTAGCTCGGGATGGACCCAGTACTTC.

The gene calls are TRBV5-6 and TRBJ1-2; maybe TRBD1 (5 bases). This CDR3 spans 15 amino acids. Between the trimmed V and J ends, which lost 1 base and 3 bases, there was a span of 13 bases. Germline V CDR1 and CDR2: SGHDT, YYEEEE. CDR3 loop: CASSLWAGIYYGYTF. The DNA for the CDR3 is TGTGCCAGCAGCTTGTGGGCAGGGATTTACTATGGCTACACCTTC.

The CDR3: CASSLGMGGFRGNQPQHF. The CDR3 DNA is TGTGCCAGCAGTTTAGGGATGGGAGGATTCCGAGGCAATCAGCCCCAGCATTTT. This chain links TRBV28 with TRBJ1-5; D remains unclear. The ends were cut back, 2 bases at V and 2 bases at J, with 19 bases in the middle. Germline CDR1 and CDR2: MDHEN and SYDVKM. This CDR3 is 18 amino acids long. The full variable domain, its missing parts supplied by reference TRBV28 and TRBJ1-5, is DVKVTQSSRYLVKRTGEKVFLECVQDMDHENMFWYRQDPGLGLRLIYFSYDVKMKEKGDIPEGYSVSREKKERFSLILESASTNQTSMYLCASSLGMGGFRGNQPQHFGDGTRLSIL.

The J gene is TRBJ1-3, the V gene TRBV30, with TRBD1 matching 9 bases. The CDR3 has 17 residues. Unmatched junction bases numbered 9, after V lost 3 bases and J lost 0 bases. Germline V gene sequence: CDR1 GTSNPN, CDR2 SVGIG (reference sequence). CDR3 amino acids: CAWRAGQGLSSGNTIYF. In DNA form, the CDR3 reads TGTGCCTGGAGGGCGGGACAGGGCTTAAGCTCTGGAAACACCATATATTTT.

The CDR3 sequence is CASSQERGRVTGELFF. CDR3 DNA sequence: TGCGCCAGCAGCCAAGAAAGGGGGCGGGTCACCGGGGAGCTGTTTTTT. The chain has TRBV4-1 and TRBJ2-2; the match to TRBD1 covers 7 bases. J gave up 4 bases and V 0 bases, and 5 bases lay outside the gene matches. The CDR3 loop spans 16 amino acids. Germline V lookup: CDR1 MGHRA, CDR2 YSYEKL.

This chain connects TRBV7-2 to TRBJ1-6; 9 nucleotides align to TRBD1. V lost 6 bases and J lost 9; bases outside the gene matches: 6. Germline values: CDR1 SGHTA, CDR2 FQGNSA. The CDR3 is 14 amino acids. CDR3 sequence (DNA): TGTGCCAGCAGTCCCGGGACAGGGTTTTCACCCCTCCACTTT. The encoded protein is CASSPGTGFSPLHF. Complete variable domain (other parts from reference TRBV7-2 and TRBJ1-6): GAGVSQSPSNKVTEKGKDVELRCDPISGHTALYWYRQSLGQGLEFLIYFQGNSAPDKSGLPSDRFSAERTGGSVSTLTIQRTQQEDSAVYLCASSPGTGFSPLHFGNGTRLTVT.

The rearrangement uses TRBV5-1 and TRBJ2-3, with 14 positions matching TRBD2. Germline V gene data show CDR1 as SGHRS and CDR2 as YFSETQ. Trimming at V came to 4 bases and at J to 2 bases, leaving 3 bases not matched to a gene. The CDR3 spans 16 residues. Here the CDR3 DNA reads TGCGCCAGCAGCGCGACTAGCGGGAGGGCCACAGATACGCAGTATTTT. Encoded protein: CASSATSGRATDTQYF.

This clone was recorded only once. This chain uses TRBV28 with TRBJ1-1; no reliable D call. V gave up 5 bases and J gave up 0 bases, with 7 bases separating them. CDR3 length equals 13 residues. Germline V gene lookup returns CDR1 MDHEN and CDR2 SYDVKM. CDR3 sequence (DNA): TGTGCCAGCAGTGTGGCAGTGAACACTGAAGCTTTCTTT. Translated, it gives CASSVAVNTEAFF. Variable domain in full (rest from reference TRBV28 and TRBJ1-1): DVKVTQSSRYLVKRTGEKVFLECVQDMDHENMFWYRQDPGLGLRLIYFSYDVKMKEKGDIPEGYSVSREKKERFSLILESASTNQTSMYLCASSVAVNTEAFFGQGTRLTVV.

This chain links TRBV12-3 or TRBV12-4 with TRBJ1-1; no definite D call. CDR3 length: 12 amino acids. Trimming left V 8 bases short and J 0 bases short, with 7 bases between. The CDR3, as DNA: TGTGCCAGCGGGCCGTTGAACACTGAAGCTTTCTTT. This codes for CASGPLNTEAFF.

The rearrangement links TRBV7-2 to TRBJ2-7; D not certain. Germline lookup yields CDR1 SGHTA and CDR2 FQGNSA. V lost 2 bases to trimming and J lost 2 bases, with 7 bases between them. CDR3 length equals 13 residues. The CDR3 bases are TGTGCCAGCAGCTTAATCCACACCTACGAGCAGTACTTC. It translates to CASSLIHTYEQYF.

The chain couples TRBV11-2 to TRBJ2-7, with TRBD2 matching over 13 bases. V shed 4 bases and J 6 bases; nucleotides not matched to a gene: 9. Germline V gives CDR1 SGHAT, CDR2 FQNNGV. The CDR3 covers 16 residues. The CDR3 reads CASSSSFGLAGVEQYF. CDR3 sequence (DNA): TGTGCCAGCAGCTCTTCTTTCGGACTAGCGGGAGTCGAGCAGTACTTC.